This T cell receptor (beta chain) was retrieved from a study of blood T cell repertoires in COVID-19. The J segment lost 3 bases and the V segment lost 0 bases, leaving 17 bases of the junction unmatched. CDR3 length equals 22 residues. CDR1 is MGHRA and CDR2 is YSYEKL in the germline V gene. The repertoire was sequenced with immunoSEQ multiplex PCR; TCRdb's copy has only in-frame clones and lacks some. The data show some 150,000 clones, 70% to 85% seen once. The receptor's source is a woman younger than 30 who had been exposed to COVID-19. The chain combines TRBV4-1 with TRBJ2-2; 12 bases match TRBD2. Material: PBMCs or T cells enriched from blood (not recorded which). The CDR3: CASSQDSTRGLAGREDTGELFF. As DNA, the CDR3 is TGCGCCAGCAGCCAAGATTCTACTCGAGGACTAGCGGGAAGAGAGGACACCGGGGAGCTGTTTTTT.